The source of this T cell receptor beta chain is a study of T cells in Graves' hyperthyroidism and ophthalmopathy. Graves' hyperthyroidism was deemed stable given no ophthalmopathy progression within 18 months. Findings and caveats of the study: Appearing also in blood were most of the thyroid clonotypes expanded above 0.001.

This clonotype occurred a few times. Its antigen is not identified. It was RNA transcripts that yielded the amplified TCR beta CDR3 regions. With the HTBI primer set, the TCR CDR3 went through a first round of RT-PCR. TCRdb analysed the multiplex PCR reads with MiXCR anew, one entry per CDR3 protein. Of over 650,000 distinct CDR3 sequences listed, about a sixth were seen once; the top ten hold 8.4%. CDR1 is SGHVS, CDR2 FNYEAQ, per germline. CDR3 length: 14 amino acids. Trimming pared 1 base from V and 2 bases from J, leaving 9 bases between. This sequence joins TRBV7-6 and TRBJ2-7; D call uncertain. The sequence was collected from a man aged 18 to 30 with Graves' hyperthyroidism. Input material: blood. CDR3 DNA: TGTGCCAGCAGCTTAGGCTTCAGTACCTACGAGCAGTACTTC. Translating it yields CASSLGFSTYEQYF.